These 12 T cell receptor beta chains were sequenced from one sample in a study of shared clonotypes between healthy human individuals. Using immunoSEQ multiplex PCR, the repertoire was profiled, and TCRdb retains in-frame clones only, with some absent. Found here are over a million clones, around 97% of them singletons; the top ten hold approximately 1.1%. The sequenced material came from naive CD4+ T cells sorted from blood. Sample subset: CD45RA+ positively selected. The receptors were gathered from a man younger than 45 in good health.

CDR3 bases: TGTGCCAGCAGTCCGGGACAGGGAGACCTACCCGTGTACTTC. This codes for CASSPGQGDLPVYF. This chain uses TRBV2 with TRBJ2-7; the match to TRBD1 covers 9 bases. J was trimmed by 12 bases and V by 5 bases; bases with no gene match: 14. Germline-derived CDR1 and CDR2 are SNHLY and FYNNEI. The CDR3 contains 14 residues. Using reference TRBV2 and TRBJ2-7 for the parts outside the CDR3, the full variable domain is EPEVTQTPSHQVTQMGQEVILRCVPISNHLYFYWYRQILGQKVEFLVSFYNNEISEKSEIFDDQFSVERPDGSNFTLKIRSTKLEDSAMYFCASSPGQGDLPVYFGPGTRLTVT.

As regards this clone: This sample also contains other DNA sequences that code for the same CDR3. The genes are TRBV2 and TRBJ1-5; possibly TRBD1 for D (6 bases). This CDR3 has 13 residues. Looked up from germline, CDR1 is SNHLY and CDR2 is FYNNEI. Trimming took 4 bases from V and 2 from J, leaving 6 bases between them. CDR3 residues: CASSGQGNQPQHF. CDR3 DNA sequence: TGTGCCAGCAGTGGACAGGGCAATCAGCCCCAGCATTTT.

This sequence joins TRBV7-9 and TRBJ2-1; D remains unclear. Germline-derived CDR1 and CDR2 are SEHNR and FQNEAQ (reference sequence). V was cut by 2 bases and J by 10 bases, with 18 bases left in between. The CDR3 runs to 15 residues. For the CDR3, the DNA is TGTGCCAGCAGCTTATTGGGTCCGGCAAGAGGAGAGCAGTTCTTC. Its translation: CASSLLGPARGEQFF.

The chain couples TRBV6-1 to TRBJ1-4, with TRBD1 matching over 8 bases. The V gene end was trimmed by 0 bases and the J gene end by 5 bases; junction bases not matched to a gene: 11. The CDR3 extends over 18 amino acids. Germline-derived CDR1 and CDR2 are MNHNS and SASEGT. The CDR3 DNA sequence: TGTGCCAGCAGTGAAGCGGCGGGACTGTGGGACAGGAATGAAAAACTGTTTTTT. Amino acid sequence: CASSEAAGLWDRNEKLFF.

The J gene is TRBJ2-7, the V gene TRBV5-1; 7 nucleotides agree with TRBD2. Germline trimming cut 0 bases from V and 0 bases from J; bases unmatched to any gene: 6. Germline CDR1 SGHRS, CDR2 YFSETQ. CDR3 length: 16 residues. The CDR3 loop is CASSLGSSGSSYEQYF. Here the CDR3 DNA reads TGCGCCAGCAGCTTGGGGTCTAGCGGAAGCTCCTACGAGCAGTACTTC.

The chain has TRBV4-1 and TRBJ1-4, with unresolved D. The CDR3 has 15 residues. The V gene's germline CDR1 is MGHRA and CDR2 YSYEKL. Trimming stripped 0 bases from V and 5 bases from J, with 10 bases between. CDR3 nucleotides: TGCGCCAGCAGCCAAGATTGGGCCCGAAATGAAAAACTGTTTTTT. As protein: CASSQDWARNEKLFF.

This chain joins TRBV18 and TRBJ2-4, with 7 bases lining up with TRBD1. The CDR3 loop spans 16 amino acids. The germline V gene has CDR1 KGHSH and CDR2 LQKENI. V gave up 4 bases and J gave up 0 bases; unmatched junction bases: 6. As DNA, the CDR3 is TGTGCCAGCTCACTGAGACAGGGTATAGCCAAAAACATTCAGTACTTC. As protein: CASSLRQGIAKNIQYF.

The rearrangement links TRBV2 to TRBJ2-2, with D possibly being TRBD1 (6 bases). V was cut by 8 bases and J by 1 base, with 11 bases left in between. The CDR3 covers 14 residues. Germline CDR1 is SNHLY and CDR2 is FYNNEI. This chain's CDR3 is CASRSTGNTGELFF. Written as DNA, the CDR3 is TGTGCCAGCCGGTCGACAGGGAACACCGGGGAGCTGTTTTTT.

The V and J genes are TRBV27 and TRBJ1-1; D is undetermined. CDR1 and CDR2 (germline): MNHEY, SMNVEV (reference sequence). V was trimmed by 1 base and J by 5 bases, leaving 8 bases between them. The CDR3 extends over 13 amino acids. The CDR3 nucleotides are TGTGCCAGCAGTTTATGGGGAAGGACTGAAGCTTTCTTT. It codes for CASSLWGRTEAFF.

The V and J genes are TRBV18 and TRBJ2-7; the D gene could be TRBD1 or TRBD2 (5 bases each). The CDR3 is 11 amino acids. The germline V gene encodes CDR1 KGHSH and CDR2 LQKENI. Trimming removed 4 bases from V and 5 bases from J, with 6 bases in between. The CDR3 bases are TGTGCCAGCTCACGGGACGACGAGCAGTACTTC. Translating it yields CASSRDDEQYF.

This chain connects TRBV28 to TRBJ1-4; weak D call: TRBD1 (6 bases). This CDR3 region has 15 residues. Trimming shortened V by 5 bases and J by 3 bases, and 13 bases separated the two germline ends. CDR1 and CDR2 from the germline V gene are MDHEN and SYDVKM. The CDR3 region has the DNA TGTGCCAGCAGTACGAGGGGGATGGCTAATGAAAAACTGTTTTTT. This codes for CASSTRGMANEKLFF.

The genes are TRBV4-2 and TRBJ1-1, with D maybe TRBD1 (5 bases). Trimming shortened V by 3 bases and J by 1 base, and 9 bases separated the two germline ends. The CDR3 runs 14 residues. Germline CDR1 reads LGHNA; CDR2 reads YNFKEQ. The CDR3 DNA sequence: TGTGCCAGCAGCCACCTCGACAGGAACACTGAAGCTTTCTTT. Encoded protein: CASSHLDRNTEAFF.